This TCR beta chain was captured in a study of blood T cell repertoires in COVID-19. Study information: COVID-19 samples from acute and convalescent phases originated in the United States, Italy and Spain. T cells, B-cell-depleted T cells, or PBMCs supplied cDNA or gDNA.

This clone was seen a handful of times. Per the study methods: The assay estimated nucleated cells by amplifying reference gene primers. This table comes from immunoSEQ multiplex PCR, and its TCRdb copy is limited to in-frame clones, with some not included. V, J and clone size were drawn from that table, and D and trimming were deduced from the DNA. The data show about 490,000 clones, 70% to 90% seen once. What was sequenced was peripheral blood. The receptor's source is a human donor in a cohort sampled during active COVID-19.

CDR3 residues: CASSVGEEGRGVLETQYF. CDR3 DNA sequence: TGTGCCAGCAGCGTAGGGGAAGAGGGCAGGGGAGTATTGGAGACCCAGTACTTC. The rearrangement links TRBV9 to TRBJ2-5, with a possible D match to TRBD1 (6 bases). V shed 0 bases and J shed 5 bases, with 23 bases lying between them. The CDR3 has 18 amino acids. Per the germline V gene, CDR1 is SGDLS and CDR2 is YYNGEE.